The 26 T cell receptor beta chains given below trace back to one sample, sequenced in a study of blood T cell repertoires in COVID-19. Sequencing was performed with immunoSEQ multiplex PCR; in TCRdb, only in-frame clones are kept and a portion is missing. The sample includes about 220,000 clones, roughly 88% of them seen just once. The source material was PBMCs or T cells enriched from blood (not recorded which). These receptors originate from a woman in her forties or fifties with acute COVID-19.

The genes are TRBV5-4 and TRBJ2-2; 7 bases are shared with TRBD1. There are 13 residues in the CDR3. The trim removed 4 bases at V and 11 bases at J, leaving 8 bases unmatched. Germline CDR1 is SGHNT and CDR2 is YYREEE (reference sequence). The CDR3 nucleotides read TGTGCCAGCAGCGAAGGGACAGCGCGAGAGCTGTTTTTT. Translating it yields CASSEGTARELFF.

The rearrangement uses TRBV29-1 and TRBJ2-1, with TRBD1 matching over 7 bases. Germline CDR1 and CDR2: SQVTM and ANQGSEA. This CDR3 contains 14 residues. Trimming removed 7 bases from V and 0 bases from J; junction bases left unmatched: 6. This chain's CDR3 is CSAGTVLSYNEQFF. DNA for the CDR3: TGCAGCGCGGGGACAGTCCTCTCCTACAATGAGCAGTTCTTC.

In this sample, this clone turned up a few times. This rearrangement joins TRBV2 to TRBJ1-1; TRBD1 might be the D (6 bases). Trimming took off 7 bases at V and 5 bases at J, with 14 bases between the two ends. This CDR3 has 13 residues. Germline CDR1 and CDR2: SNHLY and FYNNEI. Written as DNA, the CDR3 is TGTGCCAGCATGGGACACCCGGGTACTGAAGCTTTCTTT. Translating it yields CASMGHPGTEAFF.

This clone has more than one count but fewer than ten. The chain has TRBV6-2 or TRBV6-3 and TRBJ1-1; TRBD1 might be the D (5 bases). There are 16 residues in the CDR3. Germline V gene sequence: CDR1 MNHEY, CDR2 SVGEGT. V was clipped by 0 bases and J by 3 bases, with 14 bases between them. CDR3 coding DNA: TGTGCCAGCAGTTACTCGGGTTCGGGGGAGTACACTGAAGCTTTCTTT. It specifies CASSYSGSGEYTEAFF.

The genes are TRBV30 and TRBJ1-1, with D unresolved. V lost 4 bases and J 3 bases, leaving 6 bases between the germline ends. CDR3 length: 11 residues. Germline V gene data show CDR1 as GTSNPN and CDR2 as SVGIG (reference sequence). The CDR3 nucleotides read TGTGCCTGGAAGCTATACACTGAAGCTTTCTTT. It yields the protein CAWKLYTEAFF.

The chain is built from TRBV5-1 and TRBJ1-2; a possible D gene is TRBD1 (6 bases). Trimming stripped 4 bases from V and 8 bases from J, with 21 bases between. This CDR3 region has 15 residues. CDR1 is SGHRS, CDR2 YFSETQ, per germline. CDR3 coding DNA: TGCGCCAGCAGCCACCGAACAGGGACGTCGGGAGGCTACACCTTC. It yields the protein CASSHRTGTSGGYTF.

This chain uses TRBV19 with TRBJ2-5; 14 bases are shared with TRBD2. The CDR3 consists of 16 residues. J was trimmed by 3 bases and V by 4 bases; bases with no gene match: 4. Germline loops: CDR1 LNHDA, CDR2 SQIVND (reference sequence). This chain's CDR3 is CASSTPGLAGEETQYF. In DNA form, the CDR3 reads TGTGCCAGTAGTACCCCGGGACTAGCGGGAGAAGAGACCCAGTACTTC.

The gene calls are TRBV7-6 and TRBJ1-2; TRBD1 might be the D (6 bases). Germline V lookup: CDR1 SGHVS, CDR2 FNYEAQ. This CDR3 region has 15 residues. Trimming stripped 1 base from V and 6 bases from J, with 15 bases between. The CDR3 region is CASSLGPLGGHGYTF. Here the CDR3 DNA reads TGTGCCAGCAGCTTAGGCCCTCTGGGGGGGCATGGCTACACCTTC.

V is TRBV5-1 and J is TRBJ2-5; possible D gene TRBD1, 6 bases. From germline, CDR1 is SGHRS and CDR2 YFSETQ. The length of the CDR3 is 14 residues. The germline V and J ends were trimmed by 4 bases and 0 bases, with 10 bases remaining between them. CDR3 amino acids: CASSPGTNQETQYF. The DNA of the CDR3 is TGCGCCAGCAGCCCGGGGACAAACCAAGAGACCCAGTACTTC.

The V call is TRBV4-3, the J call TRBJ2-5, with 7 bases identical to TRBD2. CDR1 is LGHNA, CDR2 YSLEER, per germline. This CDR3 comprises 17 residues. V trimming: 0 bases; J trimming: 6 bases; junction bases outside the gene matches: 13. The CDR3 here is CASSQDSGVAGLQTQYF. CDR3 DNA sequence: TGCGCCAGCAGCCAAGATTCGGGGGTAGCGGGTCTTCAGACCCAGTACTTC.

J is TRBJ1-6 and V is TRBV2; D not certain. Trimming took 5 bases from V and 13 from J, leaving 9 bases between them. There are 11 residues in the CDR3. Germline CDR1 is SNHLY and CDR2 is FYNNEI. The DNA for the CDR3 is TGTGCCAGCAGTACGACAAGGCCCCTCCACTTT. Translating gives CASSTTRPLHF.

The chain employs TRBV28 and TRBJ1-2; D remains unclear. The CDR3 is made up of 13 amino acids. Trimming removed 10 bases at V and 4 bases at J, with 16 bases between. CDR1 is MDHEN, CDR2 SYDVKM, per germline. CDR3 DNA: TGTGCCACTGGCGGGGAGGTACGCTATGGCTACACCTTC. Translated: CATGGEVRYGYTF.

The V and J genes are TRBV6-4 and TRBJ1-5; 9 bases line up with TRBD1. Looked up from germline, CDR1 is MRHNA and CDR2 is SNTAGT. J was trimmed by 4 bases and V by 3 bases; bases with no gene match: 4. The CDR3 extends over 15 amino acids. CDR3 nucleotides: TGTGCCAGCAGTGAAAACGGACAGGGGAATCAGCCCCAGCATTTT. This codes for CASSENGQGNQPQHF.

The chain couples TRBV2 to TRBJ1-6; D possibly corresponds to TRBD1 (6 bases). Looked up from germline, CDR1 is SNHLY and CDR2 is FYNNEI. Trimming pared 9 bases from V and 7 bases from J, leaving 13 bases between. CDR3 length: 13 amino acids. CDR3 amino acids: CASYGTNNSPLHF. DNA for the CDR3: TGTGCCAGTTACGGGACAAACAATTCACCCCTCCACTTT.

The chain has TRBV30 and TRBJ2-7; D perhaps matches TRBD1 (5 bases). This CDR3 region has 15 residues. Trimming left V 0 bases short and J 4 bases short, with 16 bases between. Germline CDR1 is GTSNPN and CDR2 is SVGIG (reference sequence). The CDR3 spells CAWSVYRSRPYEQYF. Here the CDR3 DNA reads TGTGCCTGGAGTGTGTACAGGTCGCGGCCTTACGAGCAGTACTTC.

The genes are TRBV7-3 and TRBJ2-2, with TRBD2 matching 7 bases. The length of the CDR3 is 12 residues. Losses at the gene ends were 5 bases for V and 6 bases for J; bases not matched to a gene: 0. Germline V CDR1 and CDR2: SGHTA, FQGTGA. CDR3 protein: CASSGRAGELFF. CDR3 sequence (DNA): TGTGCCAGCAGCGGGAGGGCCGGGGAGCTGTTTTTT.

This clone has just a few counts. This sequence joins TRBV18 and TRBJ1-5; perhaps TRBD1 as D (5 bases). Per the germline V gene, CDR1 is KGHSH and CDR2 is LQKENI. Trimming left V 3 bases short and J 5 bases short, with 8 bases between. There are 13 residues in the CDR3. Written as DNA, the CDR3 is TGTGCCAGCTCACCGGAGGGACATCAGCCCCAGCATTTT. Protein sequence: CASSPEGHQPQHF.

The rearrangement uses TRBV28 and TRBJ1-5; D remains ambiguous. Trimming removed 6 bases at V and 4 bases at J, with 13 bases between. The CDR3 covers 14 residues. CDR1 is MDHEN and CDR2 is SYDVKM in the germline V gene. The CDR3 protein is CASSILVRNQPQHF. The CDR3 DNA follows: TGTGCCAGCAGCATCCTTGTCAGGAATCAGCCCCAGCATTTT.

The V gene is TRBV4-1, the J gene TRBJ2-7; 11 bases are shared with TRBD1. Looked up from germline, CDR1 is MGHRA and CDR2 is YSYEKL. The V segment lost 3 bases and the J segment 7 bases; nucleotides outside the gene matches: 8. This CDR3 spans 15 amino acids. The CDR3 loop is CASSHPGQGAGEQYF. CDR3 sequence (DNA): TGCGCCAGCAGCCATCCAGGACAGGGGGCGGGGGAGCAGTACTTC.

A single count supports this clone. V and J are TRBV5-8 and TRBJ2-3; weak D call: TRBD2 (6 bases). The V end was cut by 1 base, the J end by 2 bases, with 14 bases between. Germline loops: CDR1 SGHTS, CDR2 YDEGEE. This CDR3 is 16 amino acids long. DNA for the CDR3: TGTGCCAGCAGCTTGTACTCTAGCGCCTTCACAGATACGCAGTATTTT. Amino acids: CASSLYSSAFTDTQYF.

The V and J genes are TRBV7-2 and TRBJ2-3; D gene uncertain. V lost 3 bases to trimming and J lost 4 bases, with 5 bases between them. This CDR3 is 12 amino acids long. Germline V gene data show CDR1 as SGHTA and CDR2 as FQGNSA. CDR3 loop: CASSFISDTQYF. In DNA, the CDR3 is TGTGCCAGCAGCTTTATCTCAGATACGCAGTATTTT.

The rearrangement links TRBV16 to TRBJ2-1; D is unresolved. Trimming left V 2 bases short and J 3 bases short, with 5 bases between. CDR1 KGHSY and CDR2 FQNENV come from the germline V gene. There are 13 residues in the CDR3. The CDR3 sequence: CASSQHSYNEQFF. In DNA, the CDR3 is TGTGCCAGCAGCCAACACAGCTACAATGAGCAGTTCTTC. The full variable domain, its missing parts supplied by reference TRBV16 and TRBJ2-1, is GEEVAQTPKHLVRGEGQKAKLYCAPIKGHSYVFWYQQVLKNEFKFLISFQNENVFDETGMPKERFSAKCLPNSPCSLEIQATKLEDSAVYFCASSQHSYNEQFFGPGTRLTVL.

The chain is built from TRBV6-5 and TRBJ2-1; D unclear. V dropped 2 bases and J dropped 8 bases, with 7 bases sitting between them. The CDR3 consists of 12 residues. The germline V gene has CDR1 MNHEY and CDR2 SVGAGI. The CDR3 DNA sequence: TGTGCCAGCAGTTACCCCACGGATGAGCAGTTCTTC. Amino acid sequence: CASSYPTDEQFF.

The gene calls are TRBV7-6 and TRBJ2-1; the match to TRBD2 covers 7 bases. Germline V gene lookup returns CDR1 SGHVS and CDR2 FNYEAQ. The CDR3 has 14 residues. Trimming cost V 4 bases and J 7 bases; bases outside gene matches: 7. The CDR3 sequence: CASSSSGGRNEQFF. CDR3 sequence (DNA): TGTGCCAGCAGCTCATCGGGAGGTAGGAATGAGCAGTTCTTC. The full variable domain, completed using reference TRBV7-6 and TRBJ2-1, is GAGVSQSPRYKVTKRGQDVALRCDPISGHVSLYWYRQALGQGPEFLTYFNYEAQQDKSGLPNDRFSAERPEGSISTLTIQRTEQRDSAMYRCASSSSGGRNEQFFGPGTRLTVL.

The chain carries TRBV3-1 (or the pseudogene TRBV3-2) and TRBJ2-7, with D hard to call. CDR1 is LGHDT, CDR2 YNNKEL, per germline (reference sequence). The V gene lost 5 bases and the J gene lost 0 bases, with 5 bases spanning the gap. This CDR3 has 12 residues. This CDR3 reads CASSSSSYEQYF. The CDR3 DNA follows: TGTGCCAGCAGCTCTAGCTCCTACGAGCAGTACTTC.

This clone was observed once. The rearrangement links TRBV27 to TRBJ2-1, with D possibly TRBD2 on 5 matching bases. Germline CDR1 is MNHEY and CDR2 is SMNVEV (reference sequence). Deletions cut 1 base from V and 6 bases from J, with 10 bases between. This CDR3 is 14 amino acids long. The CDR3 bases are TGTGCCAGCAGTTTATGGGGTGAGGGCAATGAGCAGTTCTTC. This gives the protein CASSLWGEGNEQFF.